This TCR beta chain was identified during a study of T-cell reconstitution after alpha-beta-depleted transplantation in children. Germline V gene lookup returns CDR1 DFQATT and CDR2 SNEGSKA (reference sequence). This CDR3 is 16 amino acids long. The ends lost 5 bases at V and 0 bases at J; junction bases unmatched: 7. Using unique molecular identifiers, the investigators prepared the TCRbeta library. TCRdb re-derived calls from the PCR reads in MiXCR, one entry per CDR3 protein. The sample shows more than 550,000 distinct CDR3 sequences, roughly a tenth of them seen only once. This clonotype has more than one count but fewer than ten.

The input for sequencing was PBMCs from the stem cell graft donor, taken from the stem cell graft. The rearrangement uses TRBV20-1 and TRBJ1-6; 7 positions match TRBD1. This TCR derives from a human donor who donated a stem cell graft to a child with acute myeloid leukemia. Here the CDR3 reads CSAPGQPNSYNSPLHF. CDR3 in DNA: TGCAGTGCTCCGGGACAGCCGAACTCCTATAATTCACCCCTCCACTTT.